One and the same sample provided the 30 T cell receptor beta chains below, sequenced in a study of T cell responses to AZD1222 COVID-19 vaccine. Repertoires were generated with immunoSEQ multiplex PCR, while TCRdb's copy carries only in-frame clones and drops some. The repertoire holds about 150,000 clones, roughly 90% seen once, with approximately 1.5% in the top ten. The specimen was peripheral blood, collected on day 0 of AZD1222 vaccination. Receptors were obtained from an adult in good health.

J is TRBJ2-7 and V is TRBV27; D is perhaps TRBD1 (6 bases). The CDR3 loop spans 16 amino acids. Germline CDR1 and CDR2: MNHEY and SMNVEV (reference sequence). The V end was cut by 5 bases, the J end by 3 bases, with 20 bases between. DNA of the CDR3: TGTGCCAGCAGTCCGTTTTGGGGGCAGATAGGCTACGAGCAGTACTTC. Residues: CASSPFWGQIGYEQYF.

This chain's CDR3 is CATGGRNYNEQFF. The CDR3 nucleotides are TGTGCCACGGGGGGGAGGAACTACAATGAGCAGTTCTTC. The rearrangement uses TRBV24-1 and TRBJ2-1; 7 bases are a match to TRBD2. V lost 10 bases and J lost 3; bases outside the gene matches: 5. The CDR3 is made up of 13 amino acids. Germline V gene lookup returns CDR1 KGHDR and CDR2 SFDVKD.

Only a few counts were recorded for this clone. The CDR3 nucleotides are TGTGCCAGCAGCGTAGAGGCAGTCTCCTACAATGAGCAGTTCTTC. This codes for CASSVEAVSYNEQFF. This chain connects TRBV9 to TRBJ2-1; no clear D. With 0 bases removed from V and 0 bases from J, the gap between germline ends came to 7 bases. The V gene's germline CDR1 is SGDLS and CDR2 YYNGEE. CDR3 length: 15 residues. Looking up the rest from reference TRBV9 and TRBJ2-1 gives the full variable domain: DSGVTQTPKHLITATGQRVTLRCSPRSGDLSVYWYQQSLDQGLQFLIQYYNGEERAKGNILERFSAQQFPDLHSELNLSSLELGDSALYFCASSVEAVSYNEQFFGPGTRLTVL.

The CDR3 nucleotides are TGTGCCAGCAGTTACAGGGTCCAAGAGACCCAGTACTTC. Its translation is CASSYRVQETQYF. The rearrangement links TRBV6-6 to TRBJ2-5; D remains unclear. Between the trimmed V and J ends, which lost 2 bases and 1 base, there was a span of 5 bases. The germline CDR1 and CDR2 sequences are MNHNY and SVGAGI (reference sequence). The CDR3 sequence is 13 residues long.

V is TRBV28 and J is TRBJ2-2; D is possibly TRBD2 (6 bases). V was trimmed by 6 bases and J by 3 bases, leaving 17 bases between them. The CDR3 contains 16 residues. The germline CDR1 and CDR2 sequences are MDHEN and SYDVKM. As DNA, the CDR3 is TGTGCCAGCAGCTCACCTAGCGCACTCTACACCGGGGAGCTGTTTTTT. It encodes CASSSPSALYTGELFF.

The CDR3 nucleotides read TGTGCCAGCAGTTACTCGGCAGGGGTCTATGGCTACACCTTC. It encodes CASSYSAGVYGYTF. The rearrangement uses TRBV6-2 or TRBV6-3 and TRBJ1-2; weak D call: TRBD1 (6 bases). Germline V CDR1 and CDR2: MNHEY, SVGEGT. V was clipped by 0 bases and J by 4 bases, with 9 bases between them. This CDR3 has 14 residues.

The chain is built from TRBV7-9 and TRBJ1-4; a possible D gene is TRBD1 (5 bases). V lost 6 bases and J lost 2, with 7 bases in between. The length of the CDR3 is 13 residues. Germline V lookup: CDR1 SEHNR, CDR2 FQNEAQ (reference sequence). CDR3 protein: CASSYRTNEKLFF. The CDR3 region has the DNA TGTGCCAGCAGTTACAGGACTAATGAAAAACTGTTTTTT. Complete variable domain (other parts from reference TRBV7-9 and TRBJ1-4): DTGVSQNPRHKITKRGQNVTFRCDPISEHNRLYWYRQTLGQGPEFLTYFQNEAQLEKSRLLSDRFSAERPKGSFSTLEIQRTEQGDSAMYLCASSYRTNEKLFFGSGTQLSVL.

The J gene is TRBJ1-1, the V gene TRBV4-1; D is undetermined. Germline V CDR1 and CDR2: MGHRA, YSYEKL. Trimming removed 1 base at V and 0 bases at J, with 12 bases between. This CDR3 is built from 16 residues. CDR3 residues: CASSQALDGLNTEAFF. The CDR3 region has the DNA TGCGCCAGCAGCCAAGCGCTTGACGGCCTGAACACTGAAGCTTTCTTT.

The CDR3 loop is CASSGEVEQFF. The CDR3 nucleotides are TGTGCCAGCAGCGGTGAGGTGGAGCAGTTCTTC. The chain employs TRBV11-2 and TRBJ2-1; D gene unclear. In germline, CDR1 is SGHAT, CDR2 FQNNGV. The CDR3 spans 11 residues. Trimming removed 5 bases from V and 10 bases from J, with 9 bases in between.

This clone was observed a few times. This chain uses TRBV24-1 with TRBJ1-5; D is perhaps TRBD1 (6 bases). CDR3 length: 13 residues. Germline lookup yields CDR1 KGHDR and CDR2 SFDVKD. V was pared by 9 bases and J by 3 bases, with 11 bases between. The CDR3 region is CATGGGANQPQHF. CDR3 nucleotide sequence: TGTGCCACCGGTGGGGGGGCCAATCAGCCCCAGCATTTT.

This chain connects TRBV4-1 to TRBJ1-3; 10 nucleotides line up with TRBD1. This CDR3 has 15 amino acids. Germline CDR1 and CDR2: MGHRA and YSYEKL. J was trimmed by 3 bases and V by 4 bases; bases with no gene match: 3. The CDR3 DNA reads TGCGCCAGCAGCCTCCGGGACAGGGGTGGAAACACCATATATTTT. It yields the protein CASSLRDRGGNTIYF.

The gene calls are TRBV6-2 or TRBV6-3 and TRBJ2-3; D call uncertain. CDR1 and CDR2 from the germline V gene are MNHEY and SVGEGT. The CDR3 is 15 residues long. Trimming removed 0 bases at V and 4 bases at J, with 11 bases between. CDR3 amino acids: CASSYSFRDPDTQYF. The CDR3 bases are TGTGCCAGCAGTTACTCGTTCCGAGACCCAGATACGCAGTATTTT.

This clone has only one observation. The V call is TRBV7-9, the J call TRBJ1-1; D might be TRBD1 (6 bases). The CDR3 loop spans 15 amino acids. V gave up 4 bases and J gave up 5 bases, with 17 bases separating them. Germline values: CDR1 SEHNR, CDR2 FQNEAQ (reference sequence). The CDR3 loop is CASSSAGQIITEAFF. The CDR3 DNA reads as TGTGCCAGCAGCTCCGCGGGACAAATAATAACTGAAGCTTTCTTT. The entire variable domain, with the rest obtained from reference TRBV7-9 and TRBJ1-1, is as follows: DTGVSQNPRHKITKRGQNVTFRCDPISEHNRLYWYRQTLGQGPEFLTYFQNEAQLEKSRLLSDRFSAERPKGSFSTLEIQRTEQGDSAMYLCASSSAGQIITEAFFGQGTRLTVV.

Details on this clone: One junction end does not reproduce the germline sequence, and a read error may be involved. The chain has TRBV5-5 and TRBJ2-1, with a possible D match to TRBD1 (6 bases). Germline values: CDR1 SGHKS, CDR2 YYEKEE (reference sequence). CDR3 size: 12 residues. Written as DNA, the CDR3 is TGTGCAAGCAGGGGCCCCGGATGGGAGCAGTTCTTC. Translating gives CASRGPGWEQFF.

This chain uses TRBV10-3 with TRBJ2-7, with a possible D match to TRBD1 (6 bases). The germline CDR1 and CDR2 sequences are ENHRY and SYGVKD. The CDR3 runs to 15 residues. The V end lost 3 bases, the J end lost 2 bases, and 14 bases lay between the germline ends. DNA of the CDR3: TGTGCCATCAGTGACCACGCCACAGGGACCTACGAGCAGTACTTC. This codes for CAISDHATGTYEQYF.

This clone showed up just once. The chain joins TRBV11-2 to TRBJ1-5; 9 positions agree with TRBD1. Germline assignment: CDR1 SGHAT and CDR2 FQNNGV. The CDR3 length is 16 residues. After removal of 2 bases from V and 2 bases from J, the junction contained 4 bases not matched to a gene. As DNA, the CDR3 is TGTGCCAGCAGCTTATCGCGGACAGGGGGCAATCAGCCCCAGCATTTT. It codes for CASSLSRTGGNQPQHF. Complete variable domain (other parts from reference TRBV11-2 and TRBJ1-5): EAGVAQSPRYKIIEKRQSVAFWCNPISGHATLYWYQQILGQGPKLLIQFQNNGVVDDSQLPKDRFSAERLKGVDSTLKIQPAKLEDSAVYLCASSLSRTGGNQPQHFGDGTRLSIL.

This chain's CDR3 is CASLSGLGTEAFF. CDR3 coding DNA: TGTGCCAGCCTCTCGGGGTTGGGCACTGAAGCTTTCTTT. V gene TRBV28 combines with J gene TRBJ1-1; no firm D call. The CDR3 totals 13 residues. The V gene lost 8 bases and the J gene lost 4 bases, with 14 bases spanning the gap. CDR1 and CDR2 (germline): MDHEN, SYDVKM.

The genes are TRBV6-5 and TRBJ1-1; D gene uncertain. Per germline, CDR1 MNHEY and CDR2 SVGAGI. The CDR3 extends over 14 amino acids. V was cut by 6 bases and J by 5 bases, with 16 bases left in between. The CDR3 nucleotides are TGTGCCAGCAGACCCATCCCGGCAGTTACTGAAGCTTTCTTT. Translation gives CASRPIPAVTEAFF.

The chain couples TRBV7-9 to TRBJ1-1; TRBD1 matches 11 bases. Trimming cost V 1 base and J 4 bases; bases outside gene matches: 5. Germline CDR1 is SEHNR and CDR2 is FQNEAQ (reference sequence). This CDR3 comprises 16 residues. This CDR3 is CASSLVGQGASTEAFF. The CDR3 DNA follows: TGTGCCAGCAGCTTAGTCGGACAGGGGGCGAGCACTGAAGCTTTCTTT.

The chain links TRBV7-6 to TRBJ2-1, with D possibly TRBD1 on 5 matching bases. This CDR3 contains 15 residues. Germline V gene lookup returns CDR1 SGHVS and CDR2 FNYEAQ. V dropped 5 bases and J dropped 5 bases, with 16 bases sitting between them. This CDR3 is CASSGAGYRNNEQFF. CDR3 DNA: TGTGCCAGCAGCGGAGCAGGGTACAGAAACAATGAGCAGTTCTTC.

The chain is built from TRBV27 and TRBJ2-1; no definite D call. The germline V and J ends were trimmed by 3 bases and 7 bases, with 4 bases remaining between them. The germline gives CDR1 MNHEY, CDR2 SMNVEV (reference sequence). CDR3 length equals 11 residues. The CDR3 reads CASSFSNEQFF. The CDR3 region has the DNA TGTGCCAGCAGTTTCTCTAATGAGCAGTTCTTC.

The chain uses TRBV9 and TRBJ2-3; 12 bases agree with TRBD2. Germline lookup yields CDR1 SGDLS and CDR2 YYNGEE. V lost 2 bases to trimming and J lost 3 bases; unmatched junction nucleotides: 7. This CDR3 is 17 amino acids long. This chain's CDR3 is CASSVTTSGSGTDTQYF. The CDR3 DNA reads TGTGCCAGCAGCGTTACGACTAGCGGGAGCGGAACAGATACGCAGTATTTT.

V usage is TRBV7-9 and J usage is TRBJ2-7; 10 bases agree with TRBD1. The CDR3 spans 14 residues. The J segment lost 3 bases and the V segment lost 3 bases, leaving 2 bases of the junction unmatched. Germline CDR1 and CDR2: SEHNR and FQNEAQ (reference sequence). The DNA of the CDR3 is TGTGCCAGCAGCTTCAGGGACAGGGGCTACGAGCAGTACTTC. Translating gives CASSFRDRGYEQYF.

The count of this clone is one. CDR3 sequence: CASSSGSSYGYTF. In DNA, the CDR3 is TGTGCCAGCAGTTCTGGGAGCTCCTATGGCTACACCTTC. The gene calls are TRBV28 and TRBJ1-2, with no clear D. The CDR3 extends over 13 amino acids. The ends were cut back, 4 bases at V and 4 bases at J, with 10 bases in the middle. Germline V gives CDR1 MDHEN, CDR2 SYDVKM.

V is TRBV18 and J is TRBJ2-7; a weak D match, TRBD2 (7 bases). Trimming pared 0 bases from V and 3 bases from J, leaving 18 bases between. Germline V lookup: CDR1 KGHSH, CDR2 LQKENI. This CDR3 region has 17 residues. The CDR3 here is CASSPPVAGARIYEQYF. CDR3 nucleotide sequence: TGTGCCAGCTCACCACCGGTTGCGGGGGCACGTATCTACGAGCAGTACTTC.

The gene calls are TRBV27 and TRBJ2-7; D unclear. The CDR3 spans 13 residues. Trimming removed 0 bases at V and 1 base at J, with 4 bases between. The germline V gene has CDR1 MNHEY and CDR2 SMNVEV (reference sequence). CDR3 loop: CASSLSLSYEQYF. Written as DNA, the CDR3 is TGTGCCAGCAGTTTATCGTTGTCCTACGAGCAGTACTTC.

The chain joins TRBV11-1 to TRBJ2-2, with TRBD1 matching over 8 bases. The CDR3 totals 16 residues. Germline values: CDR1 SGHAT, CDR2 FQDESV (reference sequence). V shed 5 bases and J 2 bases; nucleotides not matched to a gene: 7. The CDR3 spells CASSPGTGHNTGELFF. The CDR3 DNA reads as TGTGCCAGCAGCCCGGGGACAGGACATAACACCGGGGAGCTGTTTTTT.

This chain uses TRBV2 with TRBJ1-2; D call uncertain. Trimming removed 3 bases from V and 6 bases from J, with 8 bases in between. This CDR3 is built from 12 residues. Germline-derived CDR1 and CDR2 are SNHLY and FYNNEI. CDR3 in amino acids: CASSDHPNGYTF. The CDR3 region has the DNA TGTGCCAGCAGTGATCATCCTAATGGCTACACCTTC.

This chain links TRBV5-1 with TRBJ2-7, with D perhaps TRBD1 or TRBD2 (5 bases each). V lost 0 bases and J 2 bases, leaving 9 bases between the germline ends. The CDR3 extends over 14 amino acids. CDR1 and CDR2 from the germline V gene are SGHRS and YFSETQ. CDR3 nucleotide sequence: TGCGCCAGCAGCTTGGTTGGGGGAACCTACGAGCAGTACTTC. Protein product: CASSLVGGTYEQYF.

V gene TRBV7-9 combines with J gene TRBJ2-7; D is uncertain. CDR3 size: 13 residues. Between the trimmed V and J ends, which lost 5 bases and 2 bases, there was a span of 10 bases. Germline loops: CDR1 SEHNR, CDR2 FQNEAQ (reference sequence). This CDR3 is CASSRVGAYEQYF. In nucleotides, the CDR3 is TGTGCCAGCAGCCGTGTTGGGGCCTACGAGCAGTACTTC.